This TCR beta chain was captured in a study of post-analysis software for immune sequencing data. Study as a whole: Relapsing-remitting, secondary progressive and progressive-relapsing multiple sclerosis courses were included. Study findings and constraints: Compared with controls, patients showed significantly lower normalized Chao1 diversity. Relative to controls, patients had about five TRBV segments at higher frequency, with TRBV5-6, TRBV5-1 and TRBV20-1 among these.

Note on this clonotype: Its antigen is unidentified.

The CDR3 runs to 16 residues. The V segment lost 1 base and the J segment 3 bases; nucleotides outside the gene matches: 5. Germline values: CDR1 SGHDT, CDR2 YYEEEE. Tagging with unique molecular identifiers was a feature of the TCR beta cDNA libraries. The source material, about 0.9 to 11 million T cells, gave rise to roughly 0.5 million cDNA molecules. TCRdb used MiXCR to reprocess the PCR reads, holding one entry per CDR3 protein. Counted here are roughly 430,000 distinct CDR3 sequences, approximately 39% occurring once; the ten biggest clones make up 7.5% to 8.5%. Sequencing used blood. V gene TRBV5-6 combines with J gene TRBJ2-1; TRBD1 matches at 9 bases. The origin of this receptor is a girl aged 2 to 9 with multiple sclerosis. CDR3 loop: CASSLLTGGDYNEQFF. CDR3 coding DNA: TGTGCCAGCAGCTTGCTAACAGGGGGCGACTACAATGAGCAGTTCTTC. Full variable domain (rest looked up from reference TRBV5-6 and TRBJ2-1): DAGVTQSPTHLIKTRGQQVTLRCSPKSGHDTVSWYQQALGQGPQFIFQYYEEEERQRGNFPDRFSGHQFPNYSSELNVNALLLGDSALYLCASSLLTGGDYNEQFFGPGTRLTVL.